This paragraph covers one TCR beta chain sequence. The data belong to a study of T cell responses to AZD1222 COVID-19 vaccine. Assay: immunoSEQ multiplex PCR; the TCRdb copy retains only in-frame clones and omits some. This table holds approximately 84,000 clones, 70% to 90% found once. CDR1 and CDR2 from the germline V gene are SGHTA and FQGNSA. V was clipped by 5 bases and J by 4 bases, with 11 bases between them. The CDR3 is 13 residues long. The source material was peripheral blood, sampled 28 days after the second AZD1222 dose. The TCR was taken from an adult who received the AZD1222 COVID-19 vaccine. The chain is built from TRBV7-2 and TRBJ1-1, with D tentatively TRBD1 (5 bases). CDR3 in DNA: TGTGCCAGCAGCAAGGAGGGGTCCACTGAAGCTTTCTTT. Translated: CASSKEGSTEAFF.